The source of this T cell receptor beta chain is a study of control samples from healthy donors and cancer patients. Germline CDR1 SGDLS, CDR2 YYNGEE. V was clipped by 0 bases and J by 8 bases, with 19 bases between them. The CDR3 runs to 16 residues. Clones were read by immunoSEQ multiplex PCR, and TCRdb kept only the in-frame ones, dropping some. The listing contains some 180,000 clones. The TCR comes from a woman aged 25 to 45 in good health. Sequenced sample: blood. This chain uses TRBV9 with TRBJ2-3; possibly TRBD2 for D (6 bases). CDR3 in amino acids: CASSVAAHREISTQYF. CDR3 coding DNA: TGTGCCAGCAGCGTAGCGGCCCACCGGGAGATTAGTACGCAGTATTTT.